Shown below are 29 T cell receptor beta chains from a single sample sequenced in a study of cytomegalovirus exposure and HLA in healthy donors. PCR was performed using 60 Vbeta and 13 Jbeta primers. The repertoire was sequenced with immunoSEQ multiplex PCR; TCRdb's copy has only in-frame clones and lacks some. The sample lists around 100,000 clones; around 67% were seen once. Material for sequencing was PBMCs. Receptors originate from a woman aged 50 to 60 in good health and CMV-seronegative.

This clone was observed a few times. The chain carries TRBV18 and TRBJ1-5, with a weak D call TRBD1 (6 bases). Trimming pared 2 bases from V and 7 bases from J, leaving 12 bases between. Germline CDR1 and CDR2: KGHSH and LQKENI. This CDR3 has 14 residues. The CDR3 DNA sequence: TGTGCCAGCTCACCAAGACAGGCCGGGCAGCCCCAGCATTTT. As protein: CASSPRQAGQPQHF.

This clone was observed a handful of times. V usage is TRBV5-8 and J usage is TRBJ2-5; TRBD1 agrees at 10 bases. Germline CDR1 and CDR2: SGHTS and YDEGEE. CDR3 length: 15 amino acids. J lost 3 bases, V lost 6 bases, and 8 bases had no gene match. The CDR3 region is CASTSTDRGEETQYF. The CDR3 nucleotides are TGTGCCAGCACTTCTACGGACAGGGGGGAAGAGACCCAGTACTTC.

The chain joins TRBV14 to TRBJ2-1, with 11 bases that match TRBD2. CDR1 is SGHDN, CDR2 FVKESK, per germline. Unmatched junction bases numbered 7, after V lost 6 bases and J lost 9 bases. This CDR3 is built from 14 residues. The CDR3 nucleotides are TGTGCCAGCAGTCTACTAGCGGGAGATATTGAGCAGTTCTTC. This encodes CASSLLAGDIEQFF.

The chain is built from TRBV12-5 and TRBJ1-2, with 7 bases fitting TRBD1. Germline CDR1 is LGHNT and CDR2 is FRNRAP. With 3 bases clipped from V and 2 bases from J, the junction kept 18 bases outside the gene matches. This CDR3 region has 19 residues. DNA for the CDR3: TGTGCTAGTGGTTTCCCCCCTAGGGCAGGGGGATCGATGAACTATGGCTACACCTTC. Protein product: CASGFPPRAGGSMNYGYTF.

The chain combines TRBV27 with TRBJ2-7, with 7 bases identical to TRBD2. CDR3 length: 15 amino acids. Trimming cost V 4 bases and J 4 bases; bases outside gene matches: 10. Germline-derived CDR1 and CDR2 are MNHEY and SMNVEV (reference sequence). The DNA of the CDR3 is TGTGCCAGCAGTTCAAAGAGCGGGATCGGATACGAGCAGTACTTC. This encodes CASSSKSGIGYEQYF.

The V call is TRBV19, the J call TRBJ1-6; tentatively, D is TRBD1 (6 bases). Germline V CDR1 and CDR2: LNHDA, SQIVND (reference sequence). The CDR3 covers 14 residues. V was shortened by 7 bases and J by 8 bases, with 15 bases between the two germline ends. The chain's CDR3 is CASKEVGGHSPLHF. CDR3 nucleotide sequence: TGTGCCAGTAAAGAGGTCGGGGGGCATTCACCCCTCCACTTT.

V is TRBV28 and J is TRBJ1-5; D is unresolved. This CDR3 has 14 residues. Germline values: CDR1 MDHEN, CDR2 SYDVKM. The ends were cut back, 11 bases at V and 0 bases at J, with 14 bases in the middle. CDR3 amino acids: CAGRRLDSNQPQHF. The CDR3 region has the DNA TGTGCCGGCCGGCGGCTAGATAGCAATCAGCCCCAGCATTTT. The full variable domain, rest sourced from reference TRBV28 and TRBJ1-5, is DVKVTQSSRYLVKRTGEKVFLECVQDMDHENMFWYRQDPGLGLRLIYFSYDVKMKEKGDIPEGYSVSREKKERFSLILESASTNQTSMYLCAGRRLDSNQPQHFGDGTRLSIL.

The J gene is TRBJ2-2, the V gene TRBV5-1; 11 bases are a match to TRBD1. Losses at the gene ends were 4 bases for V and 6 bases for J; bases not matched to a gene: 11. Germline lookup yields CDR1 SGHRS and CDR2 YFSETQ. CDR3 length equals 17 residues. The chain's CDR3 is CASSILGQGAVAGELFF. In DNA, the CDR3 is TGCGCCAGCAGCATCTTAGGACAGGGGGCGGTCGCCGGGGAGCTGTTTTTT. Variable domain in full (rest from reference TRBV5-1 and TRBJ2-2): KAGVTQTPRYLIKTRGQQVTLSCSPISGHRSVSWYQQTPGQGLQFLFEYFSETQRNKGNFPGRFSGRQFSNSRSEMNVSTLELGDSALYLCASSILGQGAVAGELFFGEGSRLTVL.

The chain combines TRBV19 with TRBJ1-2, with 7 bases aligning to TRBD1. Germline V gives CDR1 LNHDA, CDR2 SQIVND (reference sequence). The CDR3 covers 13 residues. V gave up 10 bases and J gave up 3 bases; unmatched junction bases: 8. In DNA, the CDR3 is TGTGCCATCCGACAGGGCCTGGACTATGGCTACACCTTC. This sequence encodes CAIRQGLDYGYTF.

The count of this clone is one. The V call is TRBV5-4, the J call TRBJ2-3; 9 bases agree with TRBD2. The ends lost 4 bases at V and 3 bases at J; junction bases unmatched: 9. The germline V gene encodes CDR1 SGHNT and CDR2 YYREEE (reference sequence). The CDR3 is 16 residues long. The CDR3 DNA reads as TGTGCCAGCAGCCGGGGGGGTAGCGGGAGTACAGATACGCAGTATTTT. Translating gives CASSRGGSGSTDTQYF.

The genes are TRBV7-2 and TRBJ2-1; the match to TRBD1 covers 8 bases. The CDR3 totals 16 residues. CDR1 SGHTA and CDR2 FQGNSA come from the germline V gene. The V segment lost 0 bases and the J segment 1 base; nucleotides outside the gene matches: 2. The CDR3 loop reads CASSLAGQVSYNEQFF. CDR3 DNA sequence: TGTGCCAGCAGCTTAGCGGGACAGGTATCCTACAATGAGCAGTTCTTC.

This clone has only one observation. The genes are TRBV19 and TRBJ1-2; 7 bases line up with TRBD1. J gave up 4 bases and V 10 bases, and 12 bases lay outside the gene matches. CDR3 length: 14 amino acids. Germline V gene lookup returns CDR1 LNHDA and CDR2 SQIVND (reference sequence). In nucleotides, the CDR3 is TGTGCCACCCGCCGGGACAGTCGGCGCTATGGCTACACCTTC. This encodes CATRRDSRRYGYTF.

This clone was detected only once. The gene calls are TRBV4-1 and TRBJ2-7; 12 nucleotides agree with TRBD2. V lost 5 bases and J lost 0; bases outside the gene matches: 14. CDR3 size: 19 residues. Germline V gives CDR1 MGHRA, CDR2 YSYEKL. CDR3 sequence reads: CASSNTLLAGGSVSYEQYF. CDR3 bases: TGCGCCAGCAGCAACACGTTACTAGCGGGAGGCTCCGTCTCCTACGAGCAGTACTTC.

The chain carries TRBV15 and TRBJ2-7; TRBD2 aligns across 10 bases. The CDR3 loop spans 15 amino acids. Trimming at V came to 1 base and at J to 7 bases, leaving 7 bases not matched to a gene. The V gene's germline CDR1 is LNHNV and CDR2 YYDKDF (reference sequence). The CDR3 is CATSRGASGSREQYF. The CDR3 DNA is TGTGCCACCAGCAGAGGGGCTAGCGGGAGTCGGGAGCAGTACTTC.

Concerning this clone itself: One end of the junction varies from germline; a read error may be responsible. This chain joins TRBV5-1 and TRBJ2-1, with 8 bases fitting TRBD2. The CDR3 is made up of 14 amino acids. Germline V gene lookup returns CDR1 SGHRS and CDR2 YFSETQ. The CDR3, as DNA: TGCGCCAGCAGCGAGCATACCCCGGGACTAGAGCGGTTCTTC. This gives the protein CASSEHTPGLERFF.

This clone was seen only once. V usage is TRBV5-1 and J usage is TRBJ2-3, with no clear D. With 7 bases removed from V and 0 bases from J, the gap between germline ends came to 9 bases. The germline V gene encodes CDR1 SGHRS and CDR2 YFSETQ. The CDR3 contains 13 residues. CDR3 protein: CASSAGSTDTQYF. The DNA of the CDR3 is TGCGCCAGCTCAGCAGGAAGCACAGATACGCAGTATTTT.

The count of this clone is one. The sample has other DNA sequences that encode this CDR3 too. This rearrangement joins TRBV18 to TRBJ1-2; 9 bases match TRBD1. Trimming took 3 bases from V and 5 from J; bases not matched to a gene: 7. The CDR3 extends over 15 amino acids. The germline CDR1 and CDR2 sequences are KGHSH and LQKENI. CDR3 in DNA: TGTGCCAGCTCACCGAGACAGGGGGAACATTATGGCTACACCTTC. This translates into CASSPRQGEHYGYTF. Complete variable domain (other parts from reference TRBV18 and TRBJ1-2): NAGVMQNPRHLVRRRGQEARLRCSPMKGHSHVYWYRQLPEEGLKFMVYLQKENIIDESGMPKERFSAEFPKEGPSILRIQQVVRGDSAAYFCASSPRQGEHYGYTFGSGTRLTVV.

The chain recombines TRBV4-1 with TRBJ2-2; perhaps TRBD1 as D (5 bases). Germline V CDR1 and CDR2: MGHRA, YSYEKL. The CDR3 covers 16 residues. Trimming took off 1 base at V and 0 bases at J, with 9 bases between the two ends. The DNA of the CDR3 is TGCGCCAGCAGCCAAGGGGTAGGGGCGAACACCGGGGAGCTGTTTTTT. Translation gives CASSQGVGANTGELFF.

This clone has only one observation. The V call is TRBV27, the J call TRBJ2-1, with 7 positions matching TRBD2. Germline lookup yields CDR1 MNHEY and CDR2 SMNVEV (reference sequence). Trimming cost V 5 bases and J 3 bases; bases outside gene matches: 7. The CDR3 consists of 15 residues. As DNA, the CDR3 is TGTGCCAGCAGTCTTCTAGCGGACCTCTACAATGAGCAGTTCTTC. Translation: CASSLLADLYNEQFF.

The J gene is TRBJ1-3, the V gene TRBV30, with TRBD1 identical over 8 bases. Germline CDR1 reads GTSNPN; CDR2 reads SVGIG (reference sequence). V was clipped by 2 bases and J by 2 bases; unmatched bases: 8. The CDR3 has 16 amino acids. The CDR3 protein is CAWSTPGGITGNTIYF. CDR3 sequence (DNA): TGTGCCTGGAGTACGCCAGGGGGCATCACTGGAAACACCATATATTTT.

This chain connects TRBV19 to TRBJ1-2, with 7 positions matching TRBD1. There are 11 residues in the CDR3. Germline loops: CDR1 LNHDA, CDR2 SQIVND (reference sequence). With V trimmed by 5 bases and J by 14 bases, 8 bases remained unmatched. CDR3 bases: TGTGCCAGTAGTCTTGGACAGGACAGGACCTTC. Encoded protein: CASSLGQDRTF.

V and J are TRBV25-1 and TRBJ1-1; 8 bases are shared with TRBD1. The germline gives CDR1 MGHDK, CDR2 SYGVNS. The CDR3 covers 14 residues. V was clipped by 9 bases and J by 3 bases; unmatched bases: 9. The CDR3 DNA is TGTGCCAGTCGGGACAGGTGGGGGGACACTGAAGCTTTCTTT. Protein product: CASRDRWGDTEAFF.

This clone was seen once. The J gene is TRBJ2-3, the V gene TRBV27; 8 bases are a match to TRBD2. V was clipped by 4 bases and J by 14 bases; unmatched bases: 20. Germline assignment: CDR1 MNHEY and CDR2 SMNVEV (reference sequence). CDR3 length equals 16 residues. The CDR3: CASSSLFTSGGTVRYF. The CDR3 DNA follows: TGTGCCAGCAGTTCCCTTTTTACTAGCGGAGGCACAGTCCGGTATTTT.

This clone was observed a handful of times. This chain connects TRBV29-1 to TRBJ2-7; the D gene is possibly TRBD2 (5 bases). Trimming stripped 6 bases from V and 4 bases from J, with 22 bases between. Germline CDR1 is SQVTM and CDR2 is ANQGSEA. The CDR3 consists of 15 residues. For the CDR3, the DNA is TGCAGCGTGGCCCCCCGATTAGCGAATATGTACGAGCAGTACTTC. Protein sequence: CSVAPRLANMYEQYF.

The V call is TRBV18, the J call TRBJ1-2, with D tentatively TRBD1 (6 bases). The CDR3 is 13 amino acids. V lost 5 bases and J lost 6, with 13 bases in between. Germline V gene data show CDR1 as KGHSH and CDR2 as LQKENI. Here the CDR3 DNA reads TGTGCCAGCTCAATCAGGGGAAGGGATGGCTACACCTTC. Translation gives CASSIRGRDGYTF. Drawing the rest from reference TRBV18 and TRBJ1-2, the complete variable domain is NAGVMQNPRHLVRRRGQEARLRCSPMKGHSHVYWYRQLPEEGLKFMVYLQKENIIDESGMPKERFSAEFPKEGPSILRIQQVVRGDSAAYFCASSIRGRDGYTFGSGTRLTVV.

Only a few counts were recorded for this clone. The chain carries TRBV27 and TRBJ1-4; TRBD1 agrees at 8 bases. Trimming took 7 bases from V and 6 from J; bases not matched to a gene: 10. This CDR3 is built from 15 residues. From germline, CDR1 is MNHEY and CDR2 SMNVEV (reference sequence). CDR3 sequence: CASTPTGQGYEKLFF. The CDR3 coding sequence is TGTGCCAGCACCCCGACCGGACAGGGTTATGAAAAACTGTTTTTT.

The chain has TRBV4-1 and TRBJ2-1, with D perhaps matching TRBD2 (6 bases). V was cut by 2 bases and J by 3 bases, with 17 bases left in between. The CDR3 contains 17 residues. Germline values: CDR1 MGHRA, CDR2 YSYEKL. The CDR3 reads CASSQRGAAGYYNEQFF. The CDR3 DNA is TGCGCCAGCAGCCAAAGGGGCGCGGCGGGATACTACAATGAGCAGTTCTTC.

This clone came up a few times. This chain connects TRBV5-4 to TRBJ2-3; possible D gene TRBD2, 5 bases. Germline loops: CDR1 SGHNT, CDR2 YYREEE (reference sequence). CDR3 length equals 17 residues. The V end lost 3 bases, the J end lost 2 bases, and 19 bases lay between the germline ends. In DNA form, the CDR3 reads TGTGCCAGCAGCTATGGAGGCGGAGATCAAGTCACAGATACGCAGTATTTT. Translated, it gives CASSYGGGDQVTDTQYF.

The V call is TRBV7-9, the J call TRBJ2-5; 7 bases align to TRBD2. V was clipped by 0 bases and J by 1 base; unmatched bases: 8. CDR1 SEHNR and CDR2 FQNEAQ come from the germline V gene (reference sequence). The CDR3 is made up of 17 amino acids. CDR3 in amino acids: CASSLARAGETQETQYF. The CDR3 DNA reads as TGTGCCAGCAGCTTAGCGCGGGCGGGAGAAACCCAAGAGACCCAGTACTTC.